This T cell receptor beta chain was observed in a study of cytomegalovirus exposure and HLA in healthy donors. The CDR3 extends over 15 amino acids. V shed 3 bases, J shed 5 bases, and the junction held 8 bases outside the gene matches. CDR1 and CDR2 (germline): MGHRA, YSYEKL. To note about this clone: Antigen: not known.

Notes on the study in general: A cluster of highly shared sequence variants was likely a sequencing artifact.

In the PCR, 60 Vbeta and 13 Jbeta primers were used. Profiled with immunoSEQ multiplex PCR; TCRdb holds only in-frame clones, not every one. Among about 140,000 clones listed, approximately 82% were seen once. The sequence came from a young man in good health and CMV-seropositive. Sequenced: PBMCs. The V call is TRBV4-1, the J call TRBJ2-5, with 8 bases lining up with TRBD1. DNA of the CDR3: TGCGCCAGCAGCCAGTATTCACAGGGGGAGGAGACCCAGTACTTC. It is translated as CASSQYSQGEETQYF.